This TCR beta chain was recorded in a study of blood T cell repertoires in COVID-19 (dated by TCRdb to the early 2020s). Background on the whole study: The collaborator samples originated in the United States, Italy and Spain and spanned the acute and convalescent phases of COVID-19. The prospective study material was composed of cDNA or gDNA derived from T cells, B-cell-depleted T cells, or PBMCs. The dataset comprised deeply sampled blood TCRbeta repertoires from subjects exposed to, actively infected with, or recovered from COVID-19. The repertoires were released in a freely available public database meant as a resource for research on the immune response to SARS-CoV-2. The samples were drawn from the first 160 participants of the ongoing ImmuneRACE study and from under 1,500 subjects provided by 6 global collaborators. The sample metadata nearly always contained a de-identified subject ID, COVID-19 status, age in years and sex. Where HLA class I and class II types were available, the types were taken from metadata supplied by the sample provider, not from assay-based typing.

Trimmed from V: 4 bases; trimmed from J: 7 bases; junction bases lacking a gene match: 4. Including cysteine and phenylalanine, the CDR3 has 14 amino acids. Just CDR3 DNA is preserved here, 42 bases in frame from base 1. The germline V gene (reference sequence) gives CDR1 as SGHKS and CDR2 as YYEKEE. Summary of the overall study and its limitations: How much clinical and demographic metadata was included differed by source and by participant, and the metadata was provided uncurated.

Concerning this clone itself: Its recognized antigen is unknown. Nothing much larger sits one base from this clone, and base qualities are not available.

Whole blood was collected in K2EDTA tubes by collaborating institutions according to the institutions' own protocols. For TCRbeta analysis, collaborators shipped samples in one of three forms: frozen whole blood, isolated PBMCs, or DNA extracted from either of those sample types. TCRbeta CDR3 regions were amplified from genomic DNA by means of the immunoSEQ Assay, a bias-controlled multiplex PCR. As for the authors' bioinformatics: Nucleated cell counts per sample were estimated from amplification of reference gene primers within the assay. To quantify the absolute abundance of each unique TCRbeta CDR3 rearrangement, sequence reads were collapsed and filtered. Productive Simpson clonality was computed per sample as the square root of Simpson's diversity index over productive rearrangements. In TCRdb, the immuneACCESS table is reduced to in-frame sequences with V and J assigned. These tables do not hold every clone; where another copy was compared, an unresolved V gene accounts for under half, and the others remain unexplained. From that table come the V and J calls and clone size; the DNA was used to work out D and trimming. For this sample the table gives hundreds of thousands of clones, of which about 85% were detected only once. The ten largest clones represent 7.9% of the sample.

The clonotype was recovered from a woman of 80 years or more with acute or convalescent COVID-19. The chain is encoded by TRBV5-5 joined to TRBJ2-2; 10 central nucleotides agree with TRBD1. The sample comprised peripheral blood. The CDR3 protein is CASSPGQGIGELFF. The nucleotides are TGTGCCAGCAGCCCGGGACAGGGGATCGGGGAGCTGTTTTTT.